The following is a T cell receptor beta chain sequence with its context. The sample belongs to a study of blood T cell repertoires in COVID-19. Trimming at V came to 5 bases and at J to 2 bases, leaving 13 bases not matched to a gene. Germline CDR1 is SGHTA and CDR2 is FQGTGA. This CDR3 is 17 amino acids long. TCRdb's table, derived via immunoSEQ multiplex PCR, lists solely in-frame clones and lacks some. The profile covers roughly 43,000 clones, with about 88% appearing a single time and approximately 3% taken by the ten largest. The clonotype comes from a woman aged 45-59 years who had recovered from COVID-19. V usage is TRBV7-3 and J usage is TRBJ2-3; 7 bases are shared with TRBD2. Input material: PBMCs or T cells enriched from blood (not recorded which). The CDR3 sequence: CASSLGGDSGSTDTQYF. The CDR3 bases are TGTGCCAGCAGCCTAGGAGGAGATAGCGGGTCCACAGATACGCAGTATTTT. The variable domain in full, with the rest retrieved from reference TRBV7-3 and TRBJ2-3, is GAGVSQTPSNKVTEKGKYVELRCDPISGHTALYWYRQSLGQGPEFLIYFQGTGAADDSGLPNDRFFAVRPEGSVSTLKIQRTERGDSAVYLCASSLGGDSGSTDTQYFGPGTRLTVL.